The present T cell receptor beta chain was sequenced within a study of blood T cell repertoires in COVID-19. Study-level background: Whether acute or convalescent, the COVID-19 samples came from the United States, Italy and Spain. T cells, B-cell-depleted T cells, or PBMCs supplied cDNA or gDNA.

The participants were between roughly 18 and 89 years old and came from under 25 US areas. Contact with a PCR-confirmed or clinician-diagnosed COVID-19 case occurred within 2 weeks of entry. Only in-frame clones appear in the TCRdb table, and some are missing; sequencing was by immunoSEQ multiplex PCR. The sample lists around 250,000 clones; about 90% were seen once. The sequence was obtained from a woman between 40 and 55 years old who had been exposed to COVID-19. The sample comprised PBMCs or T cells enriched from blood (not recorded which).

CDR3 protein: CASSFGTSSSGANVLTF. DNA of the CDR3: TGTGCCAGCAGCTTCGGGACAAGCTCGTCTGGGGCCAACGTCCTGACTTTC. This chain links TRBV11-3 with TRBJ2-6, with D tentatively TRBD1 (6 bases). Between the trimmed V and J ends, which lost 3 bases and 1 base, there was a span of 13 bases. Germline CDR1 SGHNT, CDR2 YENEEA. The length of the CDR3 is 17 residues.